This TCR beta chain derives from a study of CXCR3-negative and CXCR3-positive naive CD8 T cells. As for the study in general: The TRB read total, 120 million to 150 million, broke down to about 1.5 +/- 0.3 million reads per library. General study results and limits: Greater hydrophobicity was found in TRB CDR3s of CXCR3-positive naive cells than of CXCR3-negative naive cells. Cryopreservation partially decreased CXCR3 expression, and most assays used fresh PBMCs.

Turning to this clonotype: As yet, its antigen is unknown.

CDR3 length: 17 amino acids. Germline V gene sequence: CDR1 MNHEY, CDR2 SVGEGT. A CD45RO-CCR7+CD27+CD95- phenotype identified naive CD8+ T cells. With UMI labels, 5' RACE was used to prepare the TRB cDNA libraries. Using the 5' RACE reads, TCRdb records one entry per CDR3 protein without DNA. Here the sample table reports roughly 90,000 distinct CDR3 sequences. The rearrangement joins TRBV6-2 or TRBV6-3 to TRBJ2-3; TCRdb picks TRBD2, but there is no DNA to check that call. This clonotype originated in a human donor in good health. Some clones in this sample may be carry-over from other donors' samples. Sequenced input: naive CXCR3- CD8+ T cells from blood. The subset denotes: CD45RO-CCR7+CD27+CD95- naive CD8+ T cells lacking CXCR3 (TNR3-). CDR3 region: CASSGAGERLAGRTQYF.